This TCR beta chain derives from a study of T cells in Graves' hyperthyroidism and ophthalmopathy. There are many counts of this clonotype. Its antigen remains unknown. With V trimmed by 5 bases and J by 3 bases, 8 bases remained unmatched. CDR1 is SGHTA, CDR2 FQGTGA, per germline. The CDR3 totals 17 residues. Study conclusions and caveats: Model predictions of ophthalmopathy came a median 6.5 months before onset.

RNA transcripts yielded amplified TCR beta CDR3 regions. TCR CDR3 underwent first-round RT-PCR with the HTBI primer set. TCRdb processed the multiplex PCR reads anew with MiXCR; each CDR3 protein has one entry. This sample has 460,000 or so distinct CDR3 sequences; about an eighth occur once, and the top ten carry over 15%. Absent ophthalmopathy progression within 18 months defined stable Graves' hyperthyroidism. Hyperthyroidism had been newly diagnosed in patients aged 18 to 65, and its duration was under 2 months. Exclusion criteria comprised uncontrolled infection, other autoimmune disease, pregnancy or lactation.

Sequencing was done on a sample of blood. The receptor comes from a young woman with Graves' hyperthyroidism. This rearrangement joins TRBV7-3 to TRBJ2-3; 13 nucleotides line up with TRBD2. CDR3 sequence (DNA): TGTGCCAGCAGCGCCCAACTAGCGGGAGGGCCGACAGATACGCAGTATTTT. It encodes CASSAQLAGGPTDTQYF.